Below, 3 T cell receptor beta chains from the same sample are listed, as sequenced in a study of blood T cell repertoires in COVID-19. Here immunoSEQ multiplex PCR was the method, and the copy in TCRdb shows in-frame clones only, minus some. This sample has approximately 30,000 clones, with 70% to 90% found just once. Material: peripheral blood. Receptors originate from a woman aged 40-49 years with active or convalescent COVID-19.

J is TRBJ2-4 and V is TRBV12-3 or TRBV12-4, with D hard to call. V lost 3 bases and J 7 bases, leaving 10 bases between the germline ends. CDR3 length: 13 amino acids. The CDR3 coding sequence is TGTGCCAGCAGTTTCCCCTCGCGGAACATTCAGTACTTC. Translating gives CASSFPSRNIQYF.

The chain combines TRBV24-1 with TRBJ1-6; D remains ambiguous. The CDR3 sequence is 16 residues long. In germline, CDR1 is KGHDR, CDR2 SFDVKD. The ends were cut back, 4 bases at V and 9 bases at J, with 18 bases in the middle. The DNA of the CDR3 is TGTGCCACCAGTGAGCTTAAAAGAAGGCGGGGTTCACCCCTCCACTTT. This codes for CATSELKRRRGSPLHF.

The chain employs TRBV12-5 and TRBJ1-1; TRBD1 matches 7 bases. This CDR3 has 12 residues. The V and J ends lost 6 bases and 4 bases, in that order; junction bases with no gene match: 2. Germline values: CDR1 LGHNT, CDR2 FRNRAP. Here the CDR3 reads CASGPGGTEAFF. The CDR3 nucleotides read TGTGCTAGTGGCCCAGGGGGCACTGAAGCTTTCTTT.